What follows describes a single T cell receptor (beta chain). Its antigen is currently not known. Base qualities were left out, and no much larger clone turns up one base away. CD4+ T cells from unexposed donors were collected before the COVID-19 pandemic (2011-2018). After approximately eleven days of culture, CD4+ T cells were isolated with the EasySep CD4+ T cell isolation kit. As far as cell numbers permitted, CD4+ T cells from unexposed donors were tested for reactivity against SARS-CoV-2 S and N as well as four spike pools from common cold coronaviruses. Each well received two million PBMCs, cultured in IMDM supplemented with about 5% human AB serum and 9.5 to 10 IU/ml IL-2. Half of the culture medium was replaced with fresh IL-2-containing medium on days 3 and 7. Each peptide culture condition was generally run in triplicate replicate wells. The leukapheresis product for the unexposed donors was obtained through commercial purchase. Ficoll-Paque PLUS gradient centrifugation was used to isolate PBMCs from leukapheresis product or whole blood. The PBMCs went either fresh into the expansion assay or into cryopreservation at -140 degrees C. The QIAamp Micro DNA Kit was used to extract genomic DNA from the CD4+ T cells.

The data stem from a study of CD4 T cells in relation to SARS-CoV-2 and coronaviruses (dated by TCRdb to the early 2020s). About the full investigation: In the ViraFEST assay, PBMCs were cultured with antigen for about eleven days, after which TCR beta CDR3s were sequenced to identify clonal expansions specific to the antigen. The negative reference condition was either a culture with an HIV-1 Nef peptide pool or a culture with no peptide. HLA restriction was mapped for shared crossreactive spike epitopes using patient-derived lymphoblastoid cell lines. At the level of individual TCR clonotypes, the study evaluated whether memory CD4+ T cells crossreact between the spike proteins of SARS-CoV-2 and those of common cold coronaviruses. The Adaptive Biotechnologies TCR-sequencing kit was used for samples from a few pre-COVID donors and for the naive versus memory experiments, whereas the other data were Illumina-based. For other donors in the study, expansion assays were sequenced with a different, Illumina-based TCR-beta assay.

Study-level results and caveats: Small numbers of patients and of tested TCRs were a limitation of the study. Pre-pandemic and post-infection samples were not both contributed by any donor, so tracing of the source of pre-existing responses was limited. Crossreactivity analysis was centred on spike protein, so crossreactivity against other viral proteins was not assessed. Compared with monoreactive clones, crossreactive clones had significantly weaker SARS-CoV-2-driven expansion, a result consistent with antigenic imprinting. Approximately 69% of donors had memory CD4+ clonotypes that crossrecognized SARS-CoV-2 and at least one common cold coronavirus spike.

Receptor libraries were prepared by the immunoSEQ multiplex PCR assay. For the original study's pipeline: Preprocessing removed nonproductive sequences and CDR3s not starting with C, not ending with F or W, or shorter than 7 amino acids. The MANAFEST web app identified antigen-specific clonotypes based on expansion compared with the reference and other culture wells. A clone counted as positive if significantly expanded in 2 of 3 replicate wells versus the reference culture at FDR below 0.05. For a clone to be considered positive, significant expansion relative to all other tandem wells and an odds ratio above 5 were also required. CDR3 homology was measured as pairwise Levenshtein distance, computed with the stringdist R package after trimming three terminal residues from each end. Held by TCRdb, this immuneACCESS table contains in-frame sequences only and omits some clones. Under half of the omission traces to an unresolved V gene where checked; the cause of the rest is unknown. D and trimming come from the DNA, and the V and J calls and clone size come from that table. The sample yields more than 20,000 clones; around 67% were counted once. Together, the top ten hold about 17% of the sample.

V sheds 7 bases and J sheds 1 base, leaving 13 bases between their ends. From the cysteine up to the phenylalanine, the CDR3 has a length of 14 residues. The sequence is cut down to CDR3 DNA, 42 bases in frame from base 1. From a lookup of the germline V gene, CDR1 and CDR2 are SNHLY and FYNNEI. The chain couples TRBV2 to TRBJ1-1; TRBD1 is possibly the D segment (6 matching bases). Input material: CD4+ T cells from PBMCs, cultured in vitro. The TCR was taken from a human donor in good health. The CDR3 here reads CASTPRGGNTEAFF. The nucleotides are TGTGCCAGCACTCCTAGGGGGGGGAACACTGAAGCTTTCTTT.